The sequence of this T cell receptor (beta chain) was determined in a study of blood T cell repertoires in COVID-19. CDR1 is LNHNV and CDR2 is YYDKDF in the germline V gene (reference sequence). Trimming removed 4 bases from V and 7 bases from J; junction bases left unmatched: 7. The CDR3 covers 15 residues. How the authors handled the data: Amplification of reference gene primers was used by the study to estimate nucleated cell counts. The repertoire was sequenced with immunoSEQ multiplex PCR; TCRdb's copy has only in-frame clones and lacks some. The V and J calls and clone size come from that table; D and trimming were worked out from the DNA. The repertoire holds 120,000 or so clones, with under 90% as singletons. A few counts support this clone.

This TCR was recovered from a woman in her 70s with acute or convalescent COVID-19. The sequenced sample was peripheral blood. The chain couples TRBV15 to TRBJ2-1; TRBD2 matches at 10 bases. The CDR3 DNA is TGTGCCACCAGCACAGCGGGGGGGCCAGTGAATGAGCAGTTCTTC. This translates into CATSTAGGPVNEQFF.